The 5 T cell receptor beta chains given below trace back to one sample, sequenced in a study of molecular identifiers for immune sequencing clone quantification. TCRdb processed the PCR reads anew with MiXCR; each CDR3 protein has one entry. The table shows about 300,000 distinct CDR3 sequences, with around a fifth occurring only once. The specimen sequenced was naive CD8+ T cells from blood, with Jurkat cell RNA spiked in. Indicated subset: FACS-sorted CD8+CD4-CCR7+CD45RA+ naive T cells. The receptors stem from a human donor in good health. Some libraries in this study had Jurkat cell RNA spiked in.

This clonotype occurred many times. The chain carries TRBV19 and TRBJ1-1, with D unresolved. From germline, CDR1 is LNHDA and CDR2 SQIVND (reference sequence). CDR3 length equals 13 residues. With 3 bases removed from V and 1 base from J, the gap between germline ends came to 6 bases. The CDR3 DNA follows: TGTGCCAGTAGTATTTCTAGGAACACTGAAGCTTTCTTT. Residues: CASSISRNTEAFF.

This clonotype was recorded at least ten times. The chain couples TRBV5-4 to TRBJ1-2, with TRBD1 matching 7 bases. The germline V gene encodes CDR1 SGHNT and CDR2 YYREEE (reference sequence). The junction had 13 bases not matched to a gene; V was cut back by 6 bases and J by 8 bases. CDR3 length equals 14 residues. CDR3 loop: CASTSSTGPWGYTF. CDR3 nucleotide sequence: TGTGCCAGCACAAGTTCGACAGGGCCGTGGGGCTACACCTTC.

This clonotype was detected ten times or more. The rearrangement links TRBV30 to TRBJ1-1; TRBD1 aligns across 7 bases. Germline-derived CDR1 and CDR2 are GTSNPN and SVGIG (reference sequence). After removal of 5 bases from V and 3 bases from J, the junction contained 9 bases not matched to a gene. The CDR3 is made up of 14 amino acids. The CDR3 sequence: CAWVTGYVDTEAFF. CDR3 coding DNA: TGTGCCTGGGTGACAGGGTACGTAGACACTGAAGCTTTCTTT.

Worth noting for this clonotype: This sequence may be a read error, since a much larger clone differs from it by one base. This chain joins TRBV9 and TRBJ2-3, with D possibly TRBD2 on 6 matching bases. Trimming pared 6 bases from V and 1 base from J, leaving 18 bases between. This CDR3 has 16 amino acids. Germline-derived CDR1 and CDR2 are SGDLS and YYNGEE. The CDR3 loop is CASTPEGGVGTDTQYF. In nucleotides, the CDR3 is TGTGCCAGCACCCCAGAGGGCGGGGTCGGCACAGATACGCAGTATTTT.

The J gene is TRBJ2-1, the V gene TRBV7-2; 8 bases fit TRBD1. V was pared by 4 bases and J by 0 bases, with 20 bases of the junction left unmatched. The CDR3 is 21 residues long. Germline CDR1 is SGHTA and CDR2 is FQGNSA. The CDR3 loop reads CASSSPGRKDRAKGSYNEQFF. Written as DNA, the CDR3 is TGTGCCAGCAGCTCCCCCGGGCGTAAGGACAGGGCCAAGGGCTCCTACAATGAGCAGTTCTTC.